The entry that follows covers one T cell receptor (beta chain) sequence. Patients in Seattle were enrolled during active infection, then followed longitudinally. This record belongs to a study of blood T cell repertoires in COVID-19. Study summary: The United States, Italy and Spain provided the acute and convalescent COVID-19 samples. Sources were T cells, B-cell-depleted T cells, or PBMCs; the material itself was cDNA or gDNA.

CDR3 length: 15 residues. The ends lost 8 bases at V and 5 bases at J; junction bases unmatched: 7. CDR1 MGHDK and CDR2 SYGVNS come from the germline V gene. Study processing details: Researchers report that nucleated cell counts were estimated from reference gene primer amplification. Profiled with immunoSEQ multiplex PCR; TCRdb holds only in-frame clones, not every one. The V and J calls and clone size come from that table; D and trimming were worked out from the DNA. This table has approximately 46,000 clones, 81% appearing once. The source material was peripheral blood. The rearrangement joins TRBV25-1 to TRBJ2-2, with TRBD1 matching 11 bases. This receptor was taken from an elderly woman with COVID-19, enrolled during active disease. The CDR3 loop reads CASGDRGWNTGELFF. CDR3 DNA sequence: TGTGCCAGCGGGGACAGGGGGTGGAATACCGGGGAGCTGTTTTTT.